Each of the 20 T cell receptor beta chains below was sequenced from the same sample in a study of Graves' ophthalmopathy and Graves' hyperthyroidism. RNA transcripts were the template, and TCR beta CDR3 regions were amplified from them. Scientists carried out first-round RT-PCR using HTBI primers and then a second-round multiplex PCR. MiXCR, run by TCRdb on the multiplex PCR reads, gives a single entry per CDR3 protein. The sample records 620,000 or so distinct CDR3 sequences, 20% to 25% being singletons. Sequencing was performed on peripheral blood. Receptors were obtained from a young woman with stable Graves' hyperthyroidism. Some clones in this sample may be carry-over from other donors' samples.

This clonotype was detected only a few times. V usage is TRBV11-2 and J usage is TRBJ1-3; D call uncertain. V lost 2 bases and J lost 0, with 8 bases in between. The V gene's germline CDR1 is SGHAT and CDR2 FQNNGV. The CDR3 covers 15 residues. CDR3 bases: TGTGCCAGCAGCTTAATTGGGTCCTCTGGAAACACCATATATTTT. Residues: CASSLIGSSGNTIYF.

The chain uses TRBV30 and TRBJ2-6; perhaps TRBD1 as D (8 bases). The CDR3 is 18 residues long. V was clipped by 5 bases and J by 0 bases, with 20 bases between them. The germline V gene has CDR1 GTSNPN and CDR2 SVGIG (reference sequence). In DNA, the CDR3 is TGTGCCTGGGGGGGGGGGACAGGCCAAGACTCTGGGGCCAACGTCCTGACTTTC. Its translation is CAWGGGTGQDSGANVLTF.

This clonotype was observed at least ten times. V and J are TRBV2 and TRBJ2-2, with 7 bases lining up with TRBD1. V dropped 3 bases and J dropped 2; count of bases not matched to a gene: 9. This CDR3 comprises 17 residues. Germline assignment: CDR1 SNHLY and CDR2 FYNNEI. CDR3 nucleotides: TGTGCCAGCAGTGAGGTCCGGGACAGTCGTAACACCGGGGAGCTGTTTTTT. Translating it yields CASSEVRDSRNTGELFF.

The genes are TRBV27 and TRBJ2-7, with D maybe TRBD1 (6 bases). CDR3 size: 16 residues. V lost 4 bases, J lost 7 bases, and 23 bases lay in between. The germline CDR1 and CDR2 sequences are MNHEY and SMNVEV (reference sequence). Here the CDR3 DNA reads TGTGCCAGCAGTTCCGGGGAGACAGGCCCCGTAGGAGAGCAGTACTTC. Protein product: CASSSGETGPVGEQYF.

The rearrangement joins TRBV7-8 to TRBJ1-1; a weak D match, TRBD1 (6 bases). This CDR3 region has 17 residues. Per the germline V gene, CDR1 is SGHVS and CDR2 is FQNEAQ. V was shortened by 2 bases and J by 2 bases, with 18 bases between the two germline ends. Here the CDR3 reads CASSLRQGPTTNTEAFF. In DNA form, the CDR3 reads TGTGCCAGCAGCTTAAGGCAGGGGCCAACCACCAACACTGAAGCTTTCTTT. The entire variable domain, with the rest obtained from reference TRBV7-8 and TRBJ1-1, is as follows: GAGVSQSPRYKVAKRGQDVALRCDPISGHVSLFWYQQALGQGPEFLTYFQNEAQLDKSGLPSDRFFAERPEGSVSTLKIQRTQQEDSAVYLCASSLRQGPTTNTEAFFGQGTRLTVV.

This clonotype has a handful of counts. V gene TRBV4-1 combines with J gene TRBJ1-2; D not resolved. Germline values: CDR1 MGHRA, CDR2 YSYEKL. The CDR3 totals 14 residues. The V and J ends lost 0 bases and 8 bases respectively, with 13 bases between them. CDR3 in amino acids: CASSQEDPRWGYTF. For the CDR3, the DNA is TGCGCCAGCAGCCAAGAGGACCCCCGGTGGGGCTACACCTTC.

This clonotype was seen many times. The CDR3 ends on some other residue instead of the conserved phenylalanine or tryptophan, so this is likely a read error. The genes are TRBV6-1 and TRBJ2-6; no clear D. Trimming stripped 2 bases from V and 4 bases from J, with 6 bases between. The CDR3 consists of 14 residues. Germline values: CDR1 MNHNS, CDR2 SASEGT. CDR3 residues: CASSEIIGANVLTL. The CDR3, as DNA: TGTGCCAGCAGTGAAATTATAGGGGCCAACGTCCTGACTCTC.

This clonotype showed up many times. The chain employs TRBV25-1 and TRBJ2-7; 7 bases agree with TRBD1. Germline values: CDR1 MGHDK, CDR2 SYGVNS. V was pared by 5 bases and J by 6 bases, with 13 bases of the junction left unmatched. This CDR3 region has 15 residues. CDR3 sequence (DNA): TGTGCCAGCAGTAGGGGGCTGACAGGGACGGGCGAGCAGTACTTC. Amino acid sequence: CASSRGLTGTGEQYF.

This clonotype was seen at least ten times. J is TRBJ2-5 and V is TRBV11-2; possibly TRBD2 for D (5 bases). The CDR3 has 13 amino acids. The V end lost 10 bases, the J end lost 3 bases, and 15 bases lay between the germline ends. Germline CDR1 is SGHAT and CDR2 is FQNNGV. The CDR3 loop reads CATTRASKETQYF. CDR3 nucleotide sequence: TGTGCCACAACGAGGGCGTCAAAAGAGACCCAGTACTTC.

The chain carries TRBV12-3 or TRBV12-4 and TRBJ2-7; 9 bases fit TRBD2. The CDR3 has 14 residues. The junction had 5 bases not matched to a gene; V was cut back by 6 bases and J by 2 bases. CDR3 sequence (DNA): TGTGCCAGCAGAGAATCTAGCGGGGCCTACGAGCAGTACTTC. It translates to CASRESSGAYEQYF.

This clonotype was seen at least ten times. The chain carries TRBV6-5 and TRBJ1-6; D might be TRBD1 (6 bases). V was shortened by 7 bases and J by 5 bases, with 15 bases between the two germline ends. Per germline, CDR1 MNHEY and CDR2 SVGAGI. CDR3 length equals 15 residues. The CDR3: CASMQGSVHNSPLHF. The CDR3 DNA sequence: TGTGCCAGCATGCAGGGGTCTGTGCATAATTCACCCCTCCACTTT.

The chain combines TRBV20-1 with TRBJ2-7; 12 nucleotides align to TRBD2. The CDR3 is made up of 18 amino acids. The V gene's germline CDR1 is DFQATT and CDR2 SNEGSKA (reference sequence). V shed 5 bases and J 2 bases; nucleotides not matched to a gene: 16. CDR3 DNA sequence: TGCAGTGCTTCAAGGGGACTAGCGGGTGAGACTCGGGCCTACGAGCAGTACTTC. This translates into CSASRGLAGETRAYEQYF.

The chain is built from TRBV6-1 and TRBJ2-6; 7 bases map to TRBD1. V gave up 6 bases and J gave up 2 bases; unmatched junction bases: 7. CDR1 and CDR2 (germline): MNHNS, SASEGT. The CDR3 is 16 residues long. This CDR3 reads CASRETGSAGANVLTF. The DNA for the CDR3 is TGTGCCAGCAGGGAGACAGGGTCGGCTGGGGCCAACGTCCTGACTTTC.

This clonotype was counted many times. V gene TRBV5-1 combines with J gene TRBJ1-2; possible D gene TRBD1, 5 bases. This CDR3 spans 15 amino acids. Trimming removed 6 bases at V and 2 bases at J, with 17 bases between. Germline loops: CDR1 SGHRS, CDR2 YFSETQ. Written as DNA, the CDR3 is TGCGCCAGCAAGGCCGATAAGGGACGGAACTATGGCTACACCTTC. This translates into CASKADKGRNYGYTF.

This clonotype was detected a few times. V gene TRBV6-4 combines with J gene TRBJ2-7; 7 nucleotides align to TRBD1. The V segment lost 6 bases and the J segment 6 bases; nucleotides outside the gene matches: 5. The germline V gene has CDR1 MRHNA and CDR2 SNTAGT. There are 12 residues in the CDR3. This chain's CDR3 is CASSRSGGEQYF. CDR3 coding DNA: TGTGCCAGCAGCCGGTCAGGGGGCGAGCAGTACTTC.

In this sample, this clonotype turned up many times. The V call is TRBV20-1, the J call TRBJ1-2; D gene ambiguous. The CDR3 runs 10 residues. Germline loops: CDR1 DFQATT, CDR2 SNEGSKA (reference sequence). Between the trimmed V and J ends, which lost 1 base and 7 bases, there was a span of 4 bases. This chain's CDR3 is CSARVIGYTF. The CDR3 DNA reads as TGCAGTGCTAGAGTGATTGGCTACACCTTC.

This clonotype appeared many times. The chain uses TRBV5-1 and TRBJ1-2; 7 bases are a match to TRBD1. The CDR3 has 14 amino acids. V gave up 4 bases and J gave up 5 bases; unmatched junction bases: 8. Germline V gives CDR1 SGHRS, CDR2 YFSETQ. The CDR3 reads CASSARDSWYGYTF. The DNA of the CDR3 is TGCGCCAGCAGCGCCCGGGACAGTTGGTATGGCTACACCTTC. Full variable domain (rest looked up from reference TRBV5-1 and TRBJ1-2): KAGVTQTPRYLIKTRGQQVTLSCSPISGHRSVSWYQQTPGQGLQFLFEYFSETQRNKGNFPGRFSGRQFSNSRSEMNVSTLELGDSALYLCASSARDSWYGYTFGSGTRLTVV.

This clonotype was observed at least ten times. CDR3 nucleotide sequence: TGTGCCACCAGCGCCGGACTGGGAGATAATTCACCCCTCCACTTT. Its translation: CATSAGLGDNSPLHF. The chain employs TRBV15 and TRBJ1-6, with D unclear. Germline CDR1 reads LNHNV; CDR2 reads YYDKDF (reference sequence). The CDR3 runs to 15 residues. With 5 bases removed from V and 5 bases from J, the gap between germline ends came to 13 bases.

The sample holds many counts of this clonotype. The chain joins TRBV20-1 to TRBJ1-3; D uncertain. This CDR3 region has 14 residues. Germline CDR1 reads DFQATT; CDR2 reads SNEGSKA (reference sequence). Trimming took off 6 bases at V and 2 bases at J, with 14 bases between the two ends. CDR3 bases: TGCAGTGCAGCTCCCAGGCGGACTGGAAACACCATATATTTT. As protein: CSAAPRRTGNTIYF.

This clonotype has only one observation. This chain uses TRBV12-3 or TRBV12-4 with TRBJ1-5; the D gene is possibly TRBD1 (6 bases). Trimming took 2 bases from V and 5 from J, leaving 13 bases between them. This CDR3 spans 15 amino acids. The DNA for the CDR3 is TGTGCCAGCAGTTTATCAGGGGTCGTATATCAGCCCCAGCATTTT. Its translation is CASSLSGVVYQPQHF.